A single sample gave rise to the 21 T cell receptor beta chains below, sequenced in a study of T-cell reconstitution after alpha-beta-depleted transplantation in children. A library of TCRbeta sequences, prepared with unique molecular identifiers, was generated. MiXCR, applied by TCRdb to the PCR reads, yields one record per CDR3 protein. The repertoire has 530,000 or so distinct CDR3 sequences, about a quarter of them found once; the top ten carry around a third. Specimen: PBMCs, collected before TCRalphabeta/CD19-depleted stem cell transplant. All receptors come from a boy under three years old with Wiskott-Aldrich syndrome, due to receive a stem cell transplant.

J is TRBJ2-3 and V is TRBV6-1; tentatively, D is TRBD1 (6 bases). Germline V CDR1 and CDR2: MNHNS, SASEGT. The CDR3 contains 13 residues. Trimming took 6 bases from V and 6 from J, leaving 13 bases between them. The CDR3 here is CASRKNRADTQYF. The CDR3 region has the DNA TGTGCCAGCAGGAAAAACAGGGCTGATACGCAGTATTTT.

This clonotype was picked up a small number of times. This sequence joins TRBV6-5 and TRBJ2-1, with 9 bases that match TRBD2. V shed 4 bases, J shed 0 bases, and the junction held 4 bases outside the gene matches. The CDR3 spans 16 residues. Per the germline V gene, CDR1 is MNHEY and CDR2 is SVGAGI. CDR3 sequence: CASSLLAGHSYNEQFF. The CDR3 bases are TGTGCCAGCAGTTTGCTAGCGGGGCACTCCTACAATGAGCAGTTCTTC.

CDR3 sequence (DNA): TGCGCCAGCAGCCCTGCGGGAGGCAAAAACATTCAGTACTTC. It translates to CASSPAGGKNIQYF. The chain carries TRBV5-1 and TRBJ2-4, with TRBD2 matching 8 bases. CDR1 is SGHRS and CDR2 is YFSETQ in the germline V gene. CDR3 length: 14 residues. The ends lost 4 bases at V and 3 bases at J; junction bases unmatched: 3.

The V call is TRBV5-1, the J call TRBJ2-7, with 12 nucleotides matching TRBD1. The CDR3 has 15 amino acids. V lost 3 bases and J lost 4; bases outside the gene matches: 5. The germline gives CDR1 SGHRS, CDR2 YFSETQ. CDR3 region: CASSSGGQGAYEQYF. DNA of the CDR3: TGCGCCAGCAGCTCGGGGGGACAGGGGGCTTACGAGCAGTACTTC.

This clonotype was found a few times. This chain joins TRBV11-2 and TRBJ2-1; 10 positions match TRBD2. Germline assignment: CDR1 SGHAT and CDR2 FQNNGV. Trimming at V came to 1 base and at J to 6 bases, leaving 3 bases not matched to a gene. The CDR3 has 15 residues. Here the CDR3 DNA reads TGTGCCAGCAGCTTAGGGGCTAGCGGGAGCAATGAGCAGTTCTTC. Protein sequence: CASSLGASGSNEQFF.

This clonotype was detected only a few times. This chain joins TRBV12-3 or TRBV12-4 and TRBJ2-3, with D perhaps given as TRBD1 or TRBD2 (6 bases each). V lost 8 bases, J lost 4 bases, and 19 bases lay in between. This CDR3 has 15 residues. The CDR3 DNA follows: TGTGCCAGCGGGGGTCCCGGGGGCATCGCAGATACGCAGTATTTT. It specifies CASGGPGGIADTQYF.

This chain connects TRBV20-1 to TRBJ1-5; D remains unclear. Germline V CDR1 and CDR2: DFQATT, SNEGSKA (reference sequence). Deletions cut 6 bases from V and 3 bases from J, with 9 bases between. This CDR3 has 12 amino acids. The CDR3 DNA follows: TGCAGTGCCCGACCGATCAATCAGCCCCAGCATTTT. It yields the protein CSARPINQPQHF.

The chain uses TRBV5-1 and TRBJ2-3; D may be TRBD2 (5 bases). V was trimmed by 4 bases and J by 0 bases, leaving 9 bases between them. CDR1 SGHRS and CDR2 YFSETQ come from the germline V gene. This CDR3 is built from 14 residues. DNA for the CDR3: TGCGCCAGCAGCAAGGAGCGGAGCACAGATACGCAGTATTTT. As protein: CASSKERSTDTQYF.

The gene calls are TRBV10-3 and TRBJ1-4; 7 bases map to TRBD1. There are 15 residues in the CDR3. The ends lost 4 bases at V and 11 bases at J; junction bases unmatched: 13. The germline gives CDR1 ENHRY, CDR2 SYGVKD. CDR3 protein: CAISGTGAQDSKLFF. The CDR3 DNA reads TGTGCCATCAGTGGTACAGGGGCGCAAGACAGCAAACTGTTTTTT.

This clonotype was found a few times. The chain links TRBV12-3 or TRBV12-4 to TRBJ2-4; no firm D call. With 6 bases removed from V and 0 bases from J, the gap between germline ends came to 9 bases. The CDR3 spans 14 residues. The CDR3 nucleotides are TGTGCCAGCAGCCCCACGCTAGCCAAAAACATTCAGTACTTC. Its protein product is CASSPTLAKNIQYF.

This clonotype was detected only a few times. The chain uses TRBV5-1 and TRBJ2-1; no firm D call. The ends were cut back, 4 bases at V and 5 bases at J, with 13 bases in the middle. There are 14 residues in the CDR3. Germline V lookup: CDR1 SGHRS, CDR2 YFSETQ. The CDR3 sequence: CASSHGRLDNEQFF. DNA of the CDR3: TGCGCCAGCAGCCATGGACGGTTGGACAATGAGCAGTTCTTC.

As regards this clonotype: Because the CDR3 is missing its conserved closing phenylalanine or tryptophan, this is likely a read error. The chain joins TRBV12-3 or TRBV12-4 to TRBJ2-1; the D gene is possibly TRBD2 (6 bases). The ends were cut back, 7 bases at V and 4 bases at J, with 14 bases in the middle. The CDR3 sequence is 14 residues long. CDR3: CASNFGGVYNEQFL. Written as DNA, the CDR3 is TGTGCCAGCAATTTCGGCGGGGTATACAATGAGCAGTTCTTG.

This chain links TRBV27 with TRBJ2-1; the D call may be TRBD1 or TRBD2 (6 bases each). The CDR3 is 15 residues long. The germline gives CDR1 MNHEY, CDR2 SMNVEV (reference sequence). The V end was cut by 2 bases, the J end by 1 base, with 9 bases between. For the CDR3, the DNA is TGTGCCAGCAGTTTACAGGGGAGGTCCTACAATGAGCAGTTCTTC. Protein product: CASSLQGRSYNEQFF.

This clonotype appeared a few times. This chain joins TRBV20-1 and TRBJ2-2; no clear D. Germline CDR1 and CDR2: DFQATT and SNEGSKA (reference sequence). This CDR3 region has 13 residues. V lost 3 bases to trimming and J lost 7 bases, with 12 bases between them. The CDR3 bases are TGCAGTGCTAGCGGGCTAGTGGGCGGGGAGCTGTTTTTT. Translation gives CSASGLVGGELFF.

The sample holds a few counts of this clonotype. This chain joins TRBV6-1 and TRBJ1-4, with D unclear. From germline, CDR1 is MNHNS and CDR2 SASEGT. V lost 6 bases, J lost 8 bases, and 19 bases lay in between. The CDR3 length is 15 residues. The CDR3 here is CASRSLWSRDEKLFF. CDR3 coding DNA: TGTGCCAGCAGATCCCTGTGGTCCCGTGACGAAAAACTGTTTTTT.

There are a few counts of this clonotype. This chain uses TRBV5-1 with TRBJ1-2; 9 positions agree with TRBD1. Germline assignment: CDR1 SGHRS and CDR2 YFSETQ. The CDR3 loop spans 13 amino acids. Losses at the gene ends were 5 bases for V and 6 bases for J; bases not matched to a gene: 5. CDR3 amino acids: CASRRDRENGYTF. The CDR3 coding sequence is TGCGCCAGCAGACGGGACAGGGAGAATGGCTACACCTTC. The entire variable domain, with the rest obtained from reference TRBV5-1 and TRBJ1-2, is as follows: KAGVTQTPRYLIKTRGQQVTLSCSPISGHRSVSWYQQTPGQGLQFLFEYFSETQRNKGNFPGRFSGRQFSNSRSEMNVSTLELGDSALYLCASRRDRENGYTFGSGTRLTVV.

This clonotype was found a few times. The chain employs TRBV5-1 and TRBJ2-3; D perhaps matches TRBD1 (5 bases). CDR3 length equals 12 residues. Germline lookup yields CDR1 SGHRS and CDR2 YFSETQ. V was shortened by 5 bases and J by 5 bases, with 9 bases between the two germline ends. The CDR3 protein is CASSIDRDTQYF. The CDR3 coding sequence is TGCGCCAGCAGTATTGACAGAGATACGCAGTATTTT. The full variable domain, completed using reference TRBV5-1 and TRBJ2-3, is KAGVTQTPRYLIKTRGQQVTLSCSPISGHRSVSWYQQTPGQGLQFLFEYFSETQRNKGNFPGRFSGRQFSNSRSEMNVSTLELGDSALYLCASSIDRDTQYFGPGTRLTVL.

This clonotype came up a few times. The CDR3 DNA follows: TGCGCCAGCAGCTTGATGGGGATGACAGCAGATACGCAGTATTTT. It is translated as CASSLMGMTADTQYF. This chain uses TRBV5-1 with TRBJ2-3; D is possibly TRBD1 (5 bases). Germline V CDR1 and CDR2: SGHRS, YFSETQ. V gave up 1 base and J gave up 4 bases, with 13 bases separating them. The CDR3 totals 15 residues.

This clonotype was observed a handful of times. V is TRBV20-1 and J is TRBJ2-1; no clear D gene. In germline, CDR1 is DFQATT, CDR2 SNEGSKA (reference sequence). The V and J ends lost 0 bases and 5 bases respectively, with 14 bases between them. CDR3 length equals 15 residues. CDR3 sequence: CSARDISSPDNEQFF. CDR3 in DNA: TGCAGTGCTAGAGATATCTCGTCTCCAGACAATGAGCAGTTCTTC.

The chain employs TRBV7-2 and TRBJ2-1, with D perhaps TRBD1 (5 bases). V dropped 1 base and J dropped 6 bases, with 7 bases sitting between them. The germline V gene encodes CDR1 SGHTA and CDR2 FQGNSA. This CDR3 has 13 amino acids. In DNA, the CDR3 is TGTGCCAGCAGCTTAGAGACAGTCAATGAGCAGTTCTTC. Its translation: CASSLETVNEQFF.

The chain carries TRBV2 and TRBJ2-7, with unresolved D. The germline V and J ends were trimmed by 1 base and 3 bases, with 10 bases remaining between them. This CDR3 region has 14 residues. CDR1 SNHLY and CDR2 FYNNEI come from the germline V gene. The CDR3 DNA reads TGTGCCAGCAGTGAAGGAAGGGAAGGCTACGAGCAGTACTTC. It specifies CASSEGREGYEQYF. The complete variable domain, with remaining parts taken from reference TRBV2 and TRBJ2-7, reads EPEVTQTPSHQVTQMGQEVILRCVPISNHLYFYWYRQILGQKVEFLVSFYNNEISEKSEIFDDQFSVERPDGSNFTLKIRSTKLEDSAMYFCASSEGREGYEQYFGPGTRLTVT.